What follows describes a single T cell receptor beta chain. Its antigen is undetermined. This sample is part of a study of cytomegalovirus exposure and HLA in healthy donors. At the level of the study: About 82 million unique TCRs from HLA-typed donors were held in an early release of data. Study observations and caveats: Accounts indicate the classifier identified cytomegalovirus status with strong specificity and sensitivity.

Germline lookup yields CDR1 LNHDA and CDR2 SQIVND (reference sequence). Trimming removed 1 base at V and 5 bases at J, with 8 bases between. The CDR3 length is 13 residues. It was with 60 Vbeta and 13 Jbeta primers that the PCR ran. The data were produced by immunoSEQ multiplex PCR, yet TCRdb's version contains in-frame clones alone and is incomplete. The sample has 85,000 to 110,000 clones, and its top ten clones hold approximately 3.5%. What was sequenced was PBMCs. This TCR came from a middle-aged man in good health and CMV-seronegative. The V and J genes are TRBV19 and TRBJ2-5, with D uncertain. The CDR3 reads CASSIAGYETQYF. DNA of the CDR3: TGTGCCAGTAGTATAGCAGGCTACGAGACCCAGTACTTC. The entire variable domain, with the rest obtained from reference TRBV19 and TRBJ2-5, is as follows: DGGITQSPKYLFRKEGQNVTLSCEQNLNHDAMYWYRQDPGQGLRLIYYSQIVNDFQKGDIAEGYSVSREKKESFPLTVTSAQKNPTAFYLCASSIAGYETQYFGPGTRLLVL.